This T cell receptor beta chain is drawn from a study of tumor-infiltrating lymphocytes in primary liver carcinoma. Study at large: Men and women, 30 to 69 years of age, made up the patients. In every tissue type, samples returned a similar yield of roughly 3.65 to 8 million productive TCRbeta reads. Findings and caveats of the study: Bulk unsorted sampling precluded comparing CD4+ and CD8+ repertoires. Researchers found tumor-adjacent and tumor-blood pairs overlapped less than tumor region pairs.

RNA isolated from unsorted whole blood supplied the blood RNA, with germline DNA also extracted. Concerning this clonotype: The antigen is unknown. Since the CDR3 does not end with the conserved phenylalanine or tryptophan, this likely comes from a read error. The limits of the CDR3 on the DNA are not certain, so only TCRdb's listed CDR3 is given.

TCR beta cDNA was made from around 520 ng total RNA with a constant-region primer. Each TCR beta library was derived from three nested multiplex PCR rounds that employed slightly modified ARM-PCR. Use of TRBV1-TRBV30 forward primers with a C-beta reverse primer characterized the first two PCR rounds, which lasted ten to eleven cycles each. TCRdb independently ran MiXCR on the multiplex PCR reads; one entry per CDR3 protein. The repertoire holds 150,000 to 200,000 distinct CDR3 sequences, with 60% as singletons. The CDR3 numbers 15 amino acids, ends counted. The chain combines TRBV12-3 or TRBV12-4 with TRBJ2-5; the table names TRBD1, a call not compared with the DNA. This sequence was found in a man aged 35-49 years with primary liver carcinoma and hepatitis B virus infection. The specimen was peripheral blood. The CDR3 reads CASSTYPGSEETQYS.